This T cell receptor beta chain originates from a study of shared clonotypes between healthy human individuals (TCRdb year 2020). Broadly, across the study: The cohort included three men and two women between 18 and 49 years of age. Per donor, leukapheresis produced somewhere between about 0.94 and 9 billion PBMCs. Blood TCR repertoires of roughly 5 healthy adults were deeply sequenced to estimate repertoire size and the extent of clonotype sharing between individuals. Per donor, three plates each were used for CD4 naive and CD4 memory, two for CD8 naive, and one for CD8 memory. Libraries were prepared and TCR repertoires were sequenced by different laboratories using diverse techniques, in order to increase sequencing depth and limit assay-specific biases. Results and caveats for the whole study, not just this receptor: Sampling was restricted to blood, and TCR repertoires in tissues likely differ from the TCR repertoires found in blood. Even with the large sequencing depth, rarefaction of the sorted-subset datasets indicated that sequencing was incomplete. Pairwise subsampling indicated that sequencing depth was expected to affect the degree of clonotype sharing among donors. When a few donors were compared, the shared fraction of clonotypes was approximately 5% for naive CD4, 3.5% to 4% for naive CD8, about 2.4% for memory CD4, and less than 0.5% for memory CD8. Higher generation probabilities were observed for clonotypes shared by all four sorted-subset donors than for non-shared clonotypes. Because the study included only a small number of donors, the genetic and exposure-history diversity represented was limited. Larger estimated clonotype richness was generally found for naive subsets than for memory subsets.

Concerning this clone itself: Its antigen remains unidentified. No much larger clone exists at a distance of one base, and base qualities are not known.

CDR1 MNHNS and CDR2 SASEGT are derived from the germline V gene. The junction carries 15 bases between V and J, which are trimmed by 1 base and 2 bases respectively. Its CDR3 holds 17 amino acids, cysteine through phenylalanine. This entry keeps only the CDR3 DNA: 51 bases, framed from base 1. Using the deep immunoSEQ assay, TCR CDR3 regions were amplified from genomic DNA by multiplex PCR. Extracted genomic DNA from each cell subset was distributed evenly across all wells of several immunoSEQ 96-well plates, and each plate was treated as a replicate. For sorted subsets, roughly 190 ng of genomic DNA, equivalent to some 33,000 T cell genomes, went into each replicate PCR. Purified libraries were quantified with a Qubit 3.0 fluorometer, sized on a Bioanalyzer 2100, and re-quantified with the KAPA Library Quantification kit. Each immunoSEQ 96-well plate was sequenced on its own single-read 150-cycle Illumina NextSeq 550 flow cell. The original pipeline was this. The immunoSEQ output contained only junctional sequences without quality scores, so filtering could not match that applied to full-length reads. To assign V/J genes and CDR3, sequences were annotated using PyIR, a Python wrapper for IgBLAST v1.9, with IMGT germline references. Reads were filtered out if the reads had weak V/J assignments (E-value above 1e-6), no CDR3, stop codons, out-of-frame junctions, or ambiguous translated residues. V3J clonotypes were defined by identical inferred V gene, J gene, and CDR3 amino acid sequence. Percentage overlap between repertoires was computed as shared unique clonotypes divided by the size of the smaller repertoire. Repertoire richness was assessed with RTK rarefaction, the Chao1 estimator, and Recon v2.1 estimates of unobserved clonotypes. For all TCRbeta clonotypes obtained by the gDNA method from several donors, generation probabilities were computed with OLGA. Here the immuneACCESS table is served through TCRdb, limited to in-frame sequences with V and J called. Missing clones are a known gap in these copies; in checked studies unresolved V genes cover under half, and the rest lacks a known reason. The V and J calls and clone size were taken over from that table, and D and trimming were inferred from the DNA. The sample table contains about 530,000 clones; only one count was recorded for 90% to 96% of them. Clones ranked in the top ten supply 0.06% of the sample.

The donors were healthy, HIV-negative adults who had no recently reported acute infections or vaccinations. Every donor was a Caucasian adult living in Nashville, Tennessee, USA. CD4+ T cells were enriched by magnetic negative selection; naive cells were then positively selected on CD45RA, and the negative fraction formed the memory subset. After blood collection by leukapheresis, PBMCs were isolated using Ficoll-Histopaque density gradient centrifugation and then cryopreserved in the vapor phase of liquid nitrogen. Purity and quantity of every magnetically sorted T cell population were checked by analytical flow cytometry. Each sorted fraction had its genomic DNA isolated and then quantified by UV absorbance on a Nanodrop 2000c.

The sequence links TRBV6-1 to TRBJ1-5; matching of 5 bases hints at TRBD1 as the D gene. The sequence came from a woman in her 30s in good health. The sample was naive CD4+ T cells sorted from blood. Explained via the paper, the cell subset or site label denotes: CD45RA+ positively selected. The DNA sequence is as follows: TGTGCCAGCAGTGAAGGGGGCGCGAACACCGGCAATCAGCCCCAGCATTTT. This is translated as CASSEGGANTGNQPQHF.